A selection of T cell receptor beta chains follows, all from one sample in a study of blood T cell repertoires in COVID-19. The assay was immunoSEQ multiplex PCR, and TCRdb's table has in-frame clones only and misses some. The sample lists 15,000 to 20,000 clones; 70% to 90% were seen once. The material sequenced was peripheral blood. The receptors shown here come from a human donor in a cohort sampled during active COVID-19. CDR3s include the opening cysteine and the closing phenylalanine or tryptophan. Fields, in order: CDR3 DNA, CDR3 protein, V gene, clone size, J gene, D gene. The D gene is left open where the match is weak. A row's size may be missing; if present it is once, few, many or a size class.

CDR3nt: TGTGCCAGCAGTTTAGCGGGGGGCGGGGGAATGGCCGGGGAGCTGTTTTTT
CDR3aa: CASSLAGGGGMAGELFF
v_gene: TRBV27
abundance: NA
j_gene: TRBJ2-2
d_gene: TRBD2

CDR3nt: TGTGCCAGCAGCCAAGAACGGGCAGGGGATGGCTACACCTTC
CDR3aa: CASSQERAGDGYTF
v_gene: TRBV4-2
abundance: NA
j_gene: TRBJ1-2
d_gene: NA

CDR3nt: TGCGCCAGCAGACCCGAATTTACAGGGCTTGCCGGGGAGCTGTTTTTT
CDR3aa: CASRPEFTGLAGELFF
v_gene: TRBV4-1
abundance: NA
j_gene: TRBJ2-2
d_gene: NA

CDR3nt: TGTGCCAGCAGCAACCACCGGGACAGCCATAGCAATCAGCCCCAGCATTTT
CDR3aa: CASSNHRDSHSNQPQHF
v_gene: TRBV21-1
abundance: NA
j_gene: TRBJ1-5
d_gene: NA

CDR3nt: TGTGCCAGCAGTGAGGGCCGAGATTCACCCCTCCACTTT
CDR3aa: CASSEGRDSPLHF
v_gene: TRBV2
abundance: NA
j_gene: TRBJ1-6
d_gene: NA

CDR3nt: TGTGCCAGCAGCCGACGTCCTCAGGGGGCCGGTAATGAAAAACTGTTTTTT
CDR3aa: CASSRRPQGAGNEKLFF
v_gene: TRBV27
abundance: few
j_gene: TRBJ1-4
d_gene: TRBD1

CDR3nt: TGCGCCAGCAGCCAAGATGGGACAGGGCTCTACGAGCAGTACTTC
CDR3aa: CASSQDGTGLYEQYF
v_gene: TRBV4-1
abundance: NA
j_gene: TRBJ2-7
d_gene: TRBD1

CDR3nt: TGTGCCAGCAGCCAAGGGGCAGGGCGTGAAGCTTTCTTT
CDR3aa: CASSQGAGREAFF
v_gene: TRBV3-1/TRBV3-2
abundance: NA
j_gene: TRBJ1-1
d_gene: NA

CDR3nt: TGTGCCAGCAGCAGGGGGATTCAGGACACTGAAGCTTTCTTT
CDR3aa: CASSRGIQDTEAFF
v_gene: TRBV9
abundance: few
j_gene: TRBJ1-1
d_gene: NA

CDR3nt: TGTGCCAGCAGAGTTACAGGGGGCGCGAATTCACCCCTCCACTTT
CDR3aa: CASRVTGGANSPLHF
v_gene: TRBV7-6
abundance: NA
j_gene: TRBJ1-6
d_gene: TRBD1

CDR3nt: TGTGCCAGTTCCGGGACAGGGGGCAATCAGCCCCAGCATTTT
CDR3aa: CASSGTGGNQPQHF
v_gene: TRBV19
abundance: NA
j_gene: TRBJ1-5
d_gene: TRBD1

CDR3nt: TGTGCCAGCAGTGGGGCAGGGGGCTTGGAGACCCAGTACTTC
CDR3aa: CASSGAGGLETQYF
v_gene: TRBV2
abundance: NA
j_gene: TRBJ2-5
d_gene: TRBD1

CDR3nt: TGTGCCAGCAGGACAGGGGGGGCGGATACGCAGTATTTT
CDR3aa: CASRTGGADTQYF
v_gene: TRBV7-9
abundance: NA
j_gene: TRBJ2-3
d_gene: TRBD1

CDR3nt: TGTGCCAGCAGCGCCGGACAGGGGCACACCGGGGAGCTGTTTTTT
CDR3aa: CASSAGQGHTGELFF
v_gene: TRBV5-4
abundance: NA
j_gene: TRBJ2-2
d_gene: TRBD1

CDR3nt: TGTGCCAGCTCACTGCAGACAGGGAGGCACACTGAAGCTTTCTTT
CDR3aa: CASSLQTGRHTEAFF
v_gene: TRBV18
abundance: NA
j_gene: TRBJ1-1
d_gene: TRBD1

CDR3nt: TGCAGCGTTGAAGGACAAAGCACAGATACGCAGTATTTT
CDR3aa: CSVEGQSTDTQYF
v_gene: TRBV29-1
abundance: NA
j_gene: TRBJ2-3
d_gene: NA

CDR3nt: TGTGCCAGCAGCTTAATGACAGGGGGCTCCAATGAGCAGTTCTTC
CDR3aa: CASSLMTGGSNEQFF
v_gene: TRBV7-3
abundance: NA
j_gene: TRBJ2-1
d_gene: TRBD1

CDR3nt: TGCGCCAGCAGCCAAGAAGCAGGGGAAAATTCACCCCTCCACTTT
CDR3aa: CASSQEAGENSPLHF
v_gene: TRBV4-1
abundance: medium-sized
j_gene: TRBJ1-6
d_gene: NA

CDR3nt: TGTGCCAGTAGTCCCCAGACATTTTTTGGCACTGAAGCTTTCTTT
CDR3aa: CASSPQTFFGTEAFF
v_gene: TRBV19
abundance: NA
j_gene: TRBJ1-1
d_gene: NA

CDR3nt: TGTGCCTGGAGCCCCGGGTACGAAAAACTGTTTTTT
CDR3aa: CAWSPGYEKLFF
v_gene: TRBV30
abundance: NA
j_gene: TRBJ1-4
d_gene: NA

CDR3nt: TGTGCCAGCTCACCGAAACCTTTACTAGCGGGAGAAGAGACCCAGTACTTC
CDR3aa: CASSPKPLLAGEETQYF
v_gene: TRBV18
abundance: NA
j_gene: TRBJ2-5
d_gene: TRBD2

CDR3nt: TGTGCCAGCAGCTTGGGAACGGGGGGTCCGGATACGCAGTATTTT
CDR3aa: CASSLGTGGPDTQYF
v_gene: TRBV7-9
abundance: once
j_gene: TRBJ2-3
d_gene: TRBD2

CDR3nt: TGTGCCAGCAGCCAAGAACGGAGACTAGCGGGCGATACGCAGTATTTT
CDR3aa: CASSQERRLAGDTQYF
v_gene: TRBV4-2
abundance: NA
j_gene: TRBJ2-3
d_gene: TRBD2

CDR3nt: TGTGCCTGGAAGGAGGAGTCAACTAATGAAAAACTGTTTTTT
CDR3aa: CAWKEESTNEKLFF
v_gene: TRBV30
abundance: once
j_gene: TRBJ1-4
d_gene: NA

CDR3nt: TGTGCCAGCAGTTACTCAAACTACGACAGCCTCTATGGCTACACCTTC
CDR3aa: CASSYSNYDSLYGYTF
v_gene: TRBV6-5
abundance: NA
j_gene: TRBJ1-2
d_gene: NA

CDR3nt: TGCGCCAGCAGCTTAGGGGGCGAAAAGACCCAGTACTTC
CDR3aa: CASSLGGEKTQYF
v_gene: TRBV5-1
abundance: NA
j_gene: TRBJ2-5
d_gene: TRBD1